This TCR beta chain was obtained from a study of T cells in narcolepsy. Study-wide findings and caveats: Healthy controls reportedly lacked the autoreactive clonotypes serially found in patients' blood.

This table comes from immunoSEQ multiplex PCR, and its TCRdb copy is limited to in-frame clones, with some not included. The sample holds 37,000 or so clones, around 85% seen once. Trimming took 5 bases from V and 1 from J, leaving 5 bases between them. The CDR3 has 13 residues. Per the germline V gene, CDR1 is MNHEY and CDR2 is SMNVEV (reference sequence). Points on this clone: Its antigen is currently unknown.

The receptor was derived from a human donor with narcolepsy. The chain has TRBV27 and TRBJ2-2; D uncertain. Material for sequencing was CD45RA- memory CD4+ T cells from PBMCs. Here the CDR3 reads CASSGVNTGELFF. CDR3 bases: TGTGCCAGCAGTGGTGTGAACACCGGGGAGCTGTTTTTT.